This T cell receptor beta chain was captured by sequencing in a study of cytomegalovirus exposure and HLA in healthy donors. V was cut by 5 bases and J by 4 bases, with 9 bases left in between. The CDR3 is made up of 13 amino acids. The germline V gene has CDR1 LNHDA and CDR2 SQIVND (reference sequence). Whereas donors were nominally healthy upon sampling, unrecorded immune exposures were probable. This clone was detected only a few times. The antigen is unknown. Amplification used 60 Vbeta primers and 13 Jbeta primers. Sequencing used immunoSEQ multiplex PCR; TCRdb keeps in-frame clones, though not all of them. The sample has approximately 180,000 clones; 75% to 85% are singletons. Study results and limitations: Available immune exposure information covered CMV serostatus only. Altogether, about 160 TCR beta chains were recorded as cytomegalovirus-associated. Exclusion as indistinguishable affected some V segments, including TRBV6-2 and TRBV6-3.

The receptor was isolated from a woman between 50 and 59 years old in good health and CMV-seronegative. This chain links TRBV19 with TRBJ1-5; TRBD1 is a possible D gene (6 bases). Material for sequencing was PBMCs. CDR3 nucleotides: TGTGCCAGTAGTTACAGGGATAATCAGCCCCAGCATTTT. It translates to CASSYRDNQPQHF.